The 25 T cell receptor beta chains below all came from one sample that was sequenced in a study of graft-versus-host responses after intestinal transplantation. This table comes from immunoSEQ multiplex PCR, and its TCRdb copy is limited to in-frame clones, with some not included. The table lists some 21,000 clones, 25% to 35% of them singletons. Irradiated, violet-dye-labeled stimulator cells, some 200,000 in number, were plated with some 200,000 CFSE-labeled responder cells. The material was alloreactive CD8+ T cells from a mixed lymphocyte reaction culture, obtained before intestinal transplant. This sample's subset: CFSE-low proliferating T cells sorted from approximately 6-day pre-transplant mixed lymphocyte reaction (GvH or HvG direction). These TCRs come from a human patient who received an intestinal transplant.

The V and J genes are TRBV6-1 and TRBJ1-5; D unclear. Trimming stripped 5 bases from V and 5 bases from J, with 10 bases between. The V gene's germline CDR1 is MNHNS and CDR2 SASEGT. The CDR3 is made up of 13 amino acids. Here the CDR3 DNA reads TGTGCCAGCAGTTTTAGAGGAGATCAGCCCCAGCATTTT. Translating gives CASSFRGDQPQHF.

This clone occurred a few times. The rearrangement links TRBV14 to TRBJ2-1, with TRBD1 matching over 7 bases. CDR3 length equals 15 residues. Germline assignment: CDR1 SGHDN and CDR2 FVKESK. V lost 0 bases, J lost 3 bases, and 2 bases stayed unmatched. The CDR3 sequence: CASSQERDSYNEQFF. The CDR3 DNA sequence: TGTGCCAGCAGCCAAGAAAGGGACAGCTACAATGAGCAGTTCTTC.

About this clone: Since a much larger clone is just one base distant, this may be a read error. The gene calls are TRBV6-1 and TRBJ2-7, with no clear D. With 10 bases removed from V and 2 bases from J, the gap between germline ends came to 12 bases. The CDR3 spans 12 residues. From germline, CDR1 is MNHNS and CDR2 SASEGT. The CDR3 spells CATVKATYEQYF. The CDR3 DNA follows: TGTGCCACGGTCAAAGCGACCTACGAGCAGTACTTC.

The J gene is TRBJ2-3, the V gene TRBV11-3; D gene ambiguous. V was pared by 3 bases and J by 4 bases, with 14 bases between. CDR3 length: 15 amino acids. CDR1 and CDR2 (germline): SGHNT, YENEEA. The CDR3 coding sequence is TGTGCCAGCAGCTTGTGGCCGGTAGGGTCAGATACGCAGTATTTT. Translated: CASSLWPVGSDTQYF. Full variable domain (remainder filled in from reference TRBV11-3 and TRBJ2-3): EAGVVQSPRYKIIEKKQPVAFWCNPISGHNTLYWYLQNLGQGPELLIRYENEEAVDDSQLPKDRFSAERLKGVDSTLKIQPAELGDSAVYLCASSLWPVGSDTQYFGPGTRLTVL.

This clone is termed medium-sized. J is TRBJ1-4 and V is TRBV7-9; the match to TRBD1 covers 8 bases. Trimming at V came to 4 bases and at J to 7 bases, leaving 8 bases not matched to a gene. The V gene's germline CDR1 is SEHNR and CDR2 FQNEAQ (reference sequence). The CDR3 loop spans 15 amino acids. The CDR3 spells CASSSWGQATEKLFF. In nucleotides, the CDR3 is TGTGCCAGCAGCTCGTGGGGACAGGCAACTGAAAAACTGTTTTTT. The full variable domain, its missing parts supplied by reference TRBV7-9 and TRBJ1-4, is DTGVSQNPRHKITKRGQNVTFRCDPISEHNRLYWYRQTLGQGPEFLTYFQNEAQLEKSRLLSDRFSAERPKGSFSTLEIQRTEQGDSAMYLCASSSWGQATEKLFFGSGTQLSVL.

The rearrangement uses TRBV5-4 and TRBJ2-7; perhaps TRBD2 as D (6 bases). Germline loops: CDR1 SGHNT, CDR2 YYREEE (reference sequence). Trimming pared 4 bases from V and 3 bases from J, leaving 14 bases between. The CDR3 contains 14 residues. CDR3 in DNA: TGTGCCAGCAGCCAGGGCGGGACCTACTACGAGCAGTACTTC. Its translation is CASSQGGTYYEQYF.

This clone was detected a few times. The V gene is TRBV2, the J gene TRBJ2-3; 8 bases fit TRBD2. The CDR3 loop spans 16 amino acids. Germline assignment: CDR1 SNHLY and CDR2 FYNNEI. With 2 bases clipped from V and 6 bases from J, the junction kept 10 bases outside the gene matches. CDR3 sequence reads: CASSEWVGGARDTQYF. The CDR3 region has the DNA TGTGCCAGCAGTGAATGGGTCGGGGGGGCCAGGGATACGCAGTATTTT.

This clone counts as medium-sized. This chain connects TRBV9 to TRBJ2-1, with D maybe TRBD1 (10 bases). From germline, CDR1 is SGDLS and CDR2 YYNGEE. With 4 bases removed from V and 3 bases from J, the gap between germline ends came to 29 bases. The CDR3 length is 20 residues. CDR3 sequence reads: CASSSPGTGEAGGDYNEQFF. The CDR3 coding sequence is TGTGCCAGCAGCTCTCCCGGGACAGGGGAAGCGGGGGGAGACTACAATGAGCAGTTCTTC.

This clone was detected only a few times. The chain couples TRBV6-5 to TRBJ1-1; D remains ambiguous. The CDR3 extends over 12 amino acids. Germline CDR1 is MNHEY and CDR2 is SVGAGI. V was pared by 10 bases and J by 1 base, with 10 bases between. DNA for the CDR3: TGTGCCACCTGGGCGGGGAACACTGAAGCTTTCTTT. It translates to CATWAGNTEAFF.

V gene TRBV9 combines with J gene TRBJ1-6, with D possibly TRBD1 on 5 matching bases. CDR1 and CDR2 (germline): SGDLS, YYNGEE. The CDR3 is 14 amino acids. V was clipped by 0 bases and J by 11 bases, with 12 bases between them. DNA for the CDR3: TGTGCCAGCAGCGTAGGGGGGAGCTCACCACCCCTCCACTTT. Protein: CASSVGGSSPPLHF.

By sample fraction, this clone is medium-sized (0.01 to 0.1%). This chain uses TRBV4-1 with TRBJ1-3, with 7 bases lining up with TRBD1. The J segment lost 0 bases and the V segment lost 3 bases, leaving 5 bases of the junction unmatched. Germline loops: CDR1 MGHRA, CDR2 YSYEKL. The CDR3 extends over 16 amino acids. CDR3 DNA sequence: TGCGCCAGCAGCCAGGGACAGTTGGTCTCTGGAAACACCATATATTTT. Its translation is CASSQGQLVSGNTIYF.

In this sample, this clone turned up a few times. The chain recombines TRBV5-4 with TRBJ1-1; the D is unclear. The CDR3 covers 12 residues. Trimming removed 2 bases from V and 1 base from J, with 3 bases in between. CDR1 and CDR2 from the germline V gene are SGHNT and YYREEE (reference sequence). This chain's CDR3 is CASSFGNTEAFF. CDR3 nucleotide sequence: TGTGCCAGCAGCTTCGGGAACACTGAAGCTTTCTTT.

This clone was picked up a small number of times. The genes are TRBV7-9 and TRBJ2-1; no clear D gene. The V and J ends lost 3 bases and 8 bases respectively, with 2 bases between them. The CDR3 consists of 10 residues. CDR1 and CDR2 (germline): SEHNR, FQNEAQ (reference sequence). The CDR3 loop reads CASSFHEQFF. Written as DNA, the CDR3 is TGTGCCAGCAGCTTCCATGAGCAGTTCTTC.

The rearrangement links TRBV2 to TRBJ2-7, with TRBD1 matching 9 bases. V shed 7 bases and J 3 bases; nucleotides not matched to a gene: 16. This CDR3 region has 17 residues. Germline values: CDR1 SNHLY, CDR2 FYNNEI. Here the CDR3 reads CASIVWDRAALLYEQYF. DNA of the CDR3: TGTGCCAGCATAGTCTGGGACAGGGCAGCCCTACTCTACGAGCAGTACTTC.

This chain joins TRBV5-6 and TRBJ2-7; 11 nucleotides align to TRBD2. CDR1 SGHDT and CDR2 YYEEEE come from the germline V gene. The CDR3 loop spans 17 amino acids. J gave up 5 bases and V 1 base, and 11 bases lay outside the gene matches. The CDR3 DNA is TGTGCCAGCAGCTTGTTGATAGCGGGGGGGCCTATCCACGAGCAGTACTTC. Translation: CASSLLIAGGPIHEQYF. The whole variable domain, filled in from reference TRBV5-6 and TRBJ2-7, reads DAGVTQSPTHLIKTRGQQVTLRCSPKSGHDTVSWYQQALGQGPQFIFQYYEEEERQRGNFPDRFSGHQFPNYSSELNVNALLLGDSALYLCASSLLIAGGPIHEQYFGPGTRLTVT.

V usage is TRBV27 and J usage is TRBJ2-7; 8 nucleotides align to TRBD2. Germline values: CDR1 MNHEY, CDR2 SMNVEV (reference sequence). This CDR3 spans 14 amino acids. Unmatched junction bases numbered 9, after V lost 5 bases and J lost 6 bases. The CDR3 nucleotides read TGTGCCAGCAGTCCCCCGGGACTAGGGCTCGAGCAGTACTTC. Amino acids: CASSPPGLGLEQYF.

The genes are TRBV11-2 and TRBJ2-7, with 9 bases fitting TRBD1. V trimming: 4 bases; J trimming: 6 bases; junction bases outside the gene matches: 7. The CDR3 totals 14 residues. The germline V gene has CDR1 SGHAT and CDR2 FQNNGV. Here the CDR3 reads CASSSTGTGFEQYF. The CDR3 region has the DNA TGTGCCAGCAGCTCCACCGGGACAGGGTTCGAGCAGTACTTC.

The rearrangement uses TRBV4-1 and TRBJ2-5, with TRBD2 identical over 11 bases. CDR1 and CDR2 from the germline V gene are MGHRA and YSYEKL. V lost 0 bases to trimming and J lost 4 bases; unmatched junction nucleotides: 7. This CDR3 has 17 amino acids. CDR3 sequence: CASSQDTTSGSGETQYF. The CDR3 DNA sequence: TGCGCCAGCAGCCAAGACACTACTAGCGGGAGCGGAGAGACCCAGTACTTC.

This sequence joins TRBV6-6 and TRBJ2-7; D remains ambiguous. V was shortened by 0 bases and J by 1 base, with 7 bases between the two germline ends. CDR1 is MNHNY, CDR2 SVGAGI, per germline (reference sequence). The CDR3 is made up of 14 amino acids. The CDR3 reads CASSYSPGSYEQYF. CDR3 bases: TGTGCCAGCAGTTACTCTCCCGGGTCCTACGAGCAGTACTTC.

The chain links TRBV7-2 to TRBJ2-3, with 9 bases that match TRBD2. The V and J ends lost 5 bases and 5 bases, in that order; junction bases with no gene match: 11. The CDR3 covers 16 residues. In germline, CDR1 is SGHTA, CDR2 FQGNSA. CDR3 protein: CASSQDQASGVDTQYF. Written as DNA, the CDR3 is TGTGCCAGCAGCCAAGATCAGGCTAGCGGGGTAGATACGCAGTATTTT.

The V gene is TRBV5-1, the J gene TRBJ1-1; the match to TRBD1 covers 8 bases. The V and J ends lost 0 bases and 8 bases, in that order; junction bases with no gene match: 6. The CDR3 is made up of 14 amino acids. The germline V gene encodes CDR1 SGHRS and CDR2 YFSETQ. CDR3 sequence reads: CASSLAPDRVEAFF. The CDR3 nucleotides are TGCGCCAGCAGCTTGGCTCCGGACAGGGTGGAAGCTTTCTTT.

This rearrangement joins TRBV6-1 to TRBJ2-5, with 12 nucleotides matching TRBD2. The J segment lost 5 bases and the V segment lost 7 bases, leaving 8 bases of the junction unmatched. CDR3 size: 15 residues. In germline, CDR1 is MNHNS, CDR2 SASEGT. The CDR3 coding sequence is TGTGCCAGCACCGCGACTAGCGGGAGTGGGGAGACCCAGTACTTC. It codes for CASTATSGSGETQYF.

The table lists this clone with a few counts. J is TRBJ2-1 and V is TRBV5-1; 9 bases match TRBD1. CDR3 length: 18 residues. The ends lost 0 bases at V and 3 bases at J; junction bases unmatched: 10. Germline CDR1 and CDR2: SGHRS and YFSETQ. The CDR3 protein is CASSLARDRDRGYNEQFF. The CDR3, as DNA: TGCGCCAGCAGCTTGGCTCGGGACAGGGATCGAGGCTACAATGAGCAGTTCTTC. The full variable domain, its missing parts supplied by reference TRBV5-1 and TRBJ2-1, is KAGVTQTPRYLIKTRGQQVTLSCSPISGHRSVSWYQQTPGQGLQFLFEYFSETQRNKGNFPGRFSGRQFSNSRSEMNVSTLELGDSALYLCASSLARDRDRGYNEQFFGPGTRLTVL.

V and J are TRBV11-3 and TRBJ2-7; 8 bases fit TRBD1. The CDR3 spans 15 residues. Germline CDR1 SGHNT, CDR2 YENEEA. V was clipped by 8 bases and J by 4 bases; unmatched bases: 13. CDR3 sequence (DNA): TGTGCCAGCGGGATTGCGGACAGGGATAGATACGAGCAGTACTTC. This gives the protein CASGIADRDRYEQYF.

This clone has a handful of counts. Because the CDR3's place on the DNA is in doubt, the DNA is left out and the CDR3 is given as listed by TCRdb. This chain connects TRBV30 to TRBJ1-1. Ends included, the CDR3 has 15 residues. Looked up from germline, CDR1 is GTSNPN and CDR2 is SVGIG (reference sequence). CDR3 sequence reads: CAWSVLVSLDGEAFF.